This T cell receptor beta chain originates from a study of T cell responses to AZD1222 COVID-19 vaccine. With regard to this clone: The antigen is unknown.

Some clones are missing from TCRdb's copy, which holds only in-frame ones; the method was immunoSEQ multiplex PCR. The sample consists of roughly 200,000 clones, approximately 92% of them appearing once. Study-level results: Within unmutated variant regions lay the reported targets of nearly half of spike-specific TCRs. Mapped onto spike, vaccine-associated CD4 TCRs spanned it and were dominant at 160-218 and 743-854. Most donors were white British and more were female, and clonal diversity was possibly underestimated. At study baseline, merely a handful of AZD1222 recipients were seropositive.

The CDR3 length is 15 residues. Looked up from germline, CDR1 is GTSNPN and CDR2 is SVGIG (reference sequence). V was pared by 2 bases and J by 2 bases, with 12 bases between. The TCR was taken from an adult who received the MenACWY meningococcal vaccine as a control. The genes are TRBV30 and TRBJ1-4; D gene uncertain. The material was peripheral blood, obtained 28 days after the second dose of the MenACWY control vaccine. The CDR3 reads CAWSPNLGTNEKLFF. The CDR3 nucleotides are TGTGCCTGGAGTCCCAACCTTGGGACTAATGAAAAACTGTTTTTT.